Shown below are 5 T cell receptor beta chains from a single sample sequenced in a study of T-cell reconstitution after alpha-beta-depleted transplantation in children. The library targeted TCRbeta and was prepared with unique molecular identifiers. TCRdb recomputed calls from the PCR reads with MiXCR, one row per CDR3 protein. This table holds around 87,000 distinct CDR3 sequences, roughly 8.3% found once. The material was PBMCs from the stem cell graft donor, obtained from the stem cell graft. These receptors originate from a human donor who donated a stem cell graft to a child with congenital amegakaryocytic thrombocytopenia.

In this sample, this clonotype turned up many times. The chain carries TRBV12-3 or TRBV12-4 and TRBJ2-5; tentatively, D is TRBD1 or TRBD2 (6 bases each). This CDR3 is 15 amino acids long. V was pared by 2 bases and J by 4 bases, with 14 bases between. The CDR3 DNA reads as TGTGCCAGCAGTTTATTTATAGGGGGAGGAGAGACCCAGTACTTC. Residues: CASSLFIGGGETQYF.

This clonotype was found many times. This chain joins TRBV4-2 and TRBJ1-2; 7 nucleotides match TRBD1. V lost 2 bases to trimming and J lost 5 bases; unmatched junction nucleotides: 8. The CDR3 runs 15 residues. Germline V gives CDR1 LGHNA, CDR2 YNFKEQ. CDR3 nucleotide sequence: TGTGCCAGCAGCCAAAGTGAGGGGGCAGATTATGGCTACACCTTC. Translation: CASSQSEGADYGYTF.

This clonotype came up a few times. CDR3 region: CASSLFVDEQYF. The CDR3 DNA sequence: TGTGCCAGCAGTTTATTTGTGGACGAGCAGTACTTC. The gene calls are TRBV28 and TRBJ2-7, with D hard to call. This CDR3 is 12 amino acids long. V lost 1 base and J 5 bases, leaving 6 bases between the germline ends. Germline V gene lookup returns CDR1 MDHEN and CDR2 SYDVKM. The whole variable domain, filled in from reference TRBV28 and TRBJ2-7, reads DVKVTQSSRYLVKRTGEKVFLECVQDMDHENMFWYRQDPGLGLRLIYFSYDVKMKEKGDIPEGYSVSREKKERFSLILESASTNQTSMYLCASSLFVDEQYFGPGTRLTVT.

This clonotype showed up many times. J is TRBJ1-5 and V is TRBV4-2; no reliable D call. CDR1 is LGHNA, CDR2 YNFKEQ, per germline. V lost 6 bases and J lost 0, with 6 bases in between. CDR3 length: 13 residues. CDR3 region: CASSRNSNQPQHF. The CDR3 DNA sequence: TGTGCCAGCAGTCGAAATAGCAATCAGCCCCAGCATTTT.

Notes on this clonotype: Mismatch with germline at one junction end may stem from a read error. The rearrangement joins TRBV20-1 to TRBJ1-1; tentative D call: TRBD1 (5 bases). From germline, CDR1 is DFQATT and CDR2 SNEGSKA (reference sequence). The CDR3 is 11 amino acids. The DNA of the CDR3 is TGCAGTCCCCACTCAGGGACTGAAGCTTTCTTC. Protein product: CSPHSGTEAFF.